This T cell receptor (beta chain) was captured in a study of cytomegalovirus exposure and HLA in healthy donors (TCRdb year 2017). Broadly, across the study: An earlier analysis of approximately 550 of the donors reported roughly 300 Gb of sequence data and 100 million to 130 million unique TCR beta sequences from 150 million to 200 million T cells. Because of strong linkage in the cohort, roughly five DR-DQ haplotypes were treated as single units for association and clustering. Rather than using new phenotypic data, the later analysis identified candidate immune exposures from TCR beta sequences and from how often those sequences occurred across donors. An early release covering over 500 HLA-typed donors comprised approximately 300 gigabases of sequencing data and approximately 80 million unique TCR sequences. Among roughly 400 genotyped donors of the cohort, an average of approximately 200,000 unique TCR beta nucleotide sequences was sequenced per donor, of which roughly 17% were non-productive. To decide whether each TCR beta V gene segment behaved as functional or pseudogenic, an earlier analysis of approximately 620 of the donors relied on high-throughput TCR beta sequencing. Along with the approximately 700-subject first cohort, a separate validation cohort of roughly 110 different subjects was used. Alongside the repertoire data, information on donor age, sex, ethnicity and CMV serostatus was compiled. A later analysis re-analyzed previously published TCR beta repertoires from 666 donors and added high-resolution HLA genotyping to study TCR occurrence patterns. Every discovery cohort repertoire had been produced on one sequencing platform. The T cell repertoires of several hundred subjects were profiled by immunosequencing and related to cytomegalovirus serostatus. Both class I and class II loci were covered by HLA typing, at four-digit resolution. High-throughput TCR immunosequencing, statistical association of individual TCRs with disease status, and machine learning were combined to predict cytomegalovirus infection status. A later genetic analysis took genome-wide SNP genotypes for about 65% of the 666 donors and used that subset as a discovery cohort. The number of typed donors differed by locus: about 620-640 for A, B, C, DRB1 and DQB1; 522 for DQA1; around 610 for DPA1; and roughly 490 for DPB1. Of the roughly 400 genotyped donors, 65% to 90% fell in the genetic ancestry cluster associated with self-reported Caucasian donors. The study was designed to test whether signatures of past pathogen exposure could be identified by cataloging public T cell receptors. The study at large found these results: A further reported finding was that TCR beta sequences accurately predicted the HLA-A and HLA-B alleles for most subjects in the first cohort. This cohort had only TCR beta chains sequenced, and the lack of alpha or paired-chain data limited which features could be detected. Presence/absence analyses assumed roughly uniform sequencing depth across donors, an assumption that may not hold. When HLA alleles, especially DR and DQ, strongly co-occurred, attributing TCR associations to individual alleles was difficult. A later genetic analysis associated a missense DCLRE1C variant with V-gene and J-gene trimming of TCR beta chains, and an independent cohort replicated the association. In a later analysis, several top co-occurrence clusters were reported to appear linked to parvovirus B19, influenza, CMV and Epstein-Barr virus. Most TCR sequences were observed very rarely across donors, whereas some public TCRs were present in many individuals. At a false discovery rate of 0.05, a later analysis linked 15,000 to 20,000 TCR beta sequences to specific HLA alleles. Fewer than 20 rarely observed V segments, including chromosome 9 orphons, were excluded from the earlier analysis of about 600 of the donors because counts were too low. Linkage disequilibrium might explain the correlated functional status among segregating V segments, but an unknown experimental factor could not be excluded. A cluster of highly shared sequence variants was judged likely to represent a technical artifact of the sequencing pipeline. According to a later analysis, TCR association rates differed among HLA loci, with DRB1 alleles showing the most associated TCRs and HLA-C alleles showing the fewest. According to a later genetic analysis, donors in an Asian-associated ancestry cluster had fewer N-insertions in productive TCRs than the approximately 710-donor mean. Immune exposure information for the cohort was limited to CMV serostatus. Because HLA typing was unavailable for some donors at each locus, only the typed subset was used in association tests. An earlier analysis of some 560 of the donors showed that most TCR beta V segments appeared in productive rearrangements either about 87% or about 30% of the time, which broadly matched IMGT annotations. In a later analysis, HLA-associated TCR beta chains showed more clonal expansion and lower generation probabilities than non-associated chains that were equally common. The 87-base-pair reads could not distinguish some IMGT-functional V segments, including TRBV6-2 and TRBV6-3, so those segments were excluded. Most CMV-associated TCR beta chains appeared to be HLA-restricted in a later analysis, and the HLA associations seemed to be driven largely by CMV exposure. The authors suggested that the approach could potentially be generalized to other disease states and immunological phenotypes. A few of the identified cytomegalovirus-associated TCR beta chains were confirmed in vitro to be specific for cytomegalovirus antigens. In both the original and validation cohorts, the classifier was reported to diagnose cytomegalovirus status with high specificity and sensitivity. The study gave a list of around 170 TCR beta chains associated with cytomegalovirus.

In total, fewer than 750 healthy bone marrow donors made up the cohort. At the time of sampling, all cohort members were nominally healthy, though unrecorded immune exposures were likely present. The donor tested CMV seropositive and was one of the 289 seropositive cohort members. Each donor provided a peripheral blood sample, and peripheral blood mononuclear cells were used for TCR beta sequencing. Genomic DNA extraction from the blood cell samples was performed with the Qiagen DNeasy Blood Extraction Kit. At the junction V is shortened by 5 bases and J by 2 bases; bases outside the gene matches: 8. CDR1 SGDLS and CDR2 YYNGEE were looked up in the germline V gene. The CDR3 goes from the cysteine to the phenylalanine over 15 residues. The kept DNA is CDR3 alone, 45 bases in frame from the first base. Notes on this clone: Its recognized antigen is unknown. No base quality information exists; no much larger clone differs at one position.

Library method: the immunoSEQ multiplex PCR assay. A mixture of 60 forward primers for TCR Vbeta segments and 13 reverse primers for TCR Jbeta segments was used in the multiplex PCR. Amplification of the CDR3 region of rearranged TCR beta genes was performed with a multiplex PCR assay on genomic DNA. The amplified TCR beta libraries were sequenced on the Illumina HiSeq System as 87-base-pair reads. From the authors' description of their analysis: Across the 500 to 750 repertoires, a later analysis counted some 80 million unique TCR beta chains, 8.5 million to 12 million of which were shared by at least two donors. To remove PCR and sequencing errors, raw reads were error-corrected and collapsed into unique sequences using a nearest-neighbor algorithm that merged closely related sequences. To assign V, D and J gene segments, CDR3 sequences were aligned to IMGT reference sequences. For a sequence to be retained, at least a six-nucleotide match to both a V gene segment and a J gene segment was required. A rearrangement counted as productive if the CDR3 had no stop codons and remained in frame with V and J, and every other rearrangement counted as non-productive. Following IMGT convention, CDR3 was defined as the stretch from the second conserved V-encoded cysteine up to the conserved J-encoded phenylalanine. The earlier analysis of 500 to 750 of the donors excluded any sequence lacking an unambiguous match to a single V gene segment. An earlier analysis of about 600 of the donors called V segments functional above 56.7% productive rearrangements and segregating when the between-donor standard deviation exceeded 5%. A statistical classification framework was developed to diagnose cytomegalovirus status using the catalog of TCR beta chain sequences. V and J gene assignment, in a later analysis, came from comparing TCR nucleotide sequences with IMGT/GENE-DB human TR gene sequences. The TCRdist pipeline was used in a later analysis to assign CDR3 sequences and most-parsimonious VDJ recombination scenarios. In a later analysis, every TCR beta chain was defined by the combination of its CDR3 amino acid sequence and its V-gene family, and reads without a unique V-gene family were dropped. In a later analysis, fewer than 650 highly shared, low-generation-probability nucleotide sequences were removed to address suspected cross-contamination and a sequencing artifact. A later analysis calculated a clonal expansion index for each public chain from normalized within-repertoire ranks of inferred template counts. In a later analysis, generation probabilities were computed using a VDJ recombination model fitted to out-of-frame rearrangements, and the results were checked against IGoR. A later analysis scored TCR-TCR, TCR-HLA and TCR-CMV co-occurrence with hypergeometric tests, applying a repertoire-size bias correction to TCR pairs. False discovery rates were estimated in a later analysis by permuting HLA or CMV assignments 20 times. A later analysis grouped co-occurring TCRs with DBSCAN, adding TCRdist sequence similarity when clustering within HLA-allele-positive subsets. Co-occurrence clustering excluded repertoires with fewer than 30,000 or more than 120,000 public chains, plus five with anomalous nucleotide sharing. Not all clones reach the TCRdb copy of this immuneACCESS table, which keeps in-frame sequences only. Checked studies attribute under half of the gap to unresolved V genes and leave the rest unexplained. Clone size and the V and J calls come from that table; the DNA yielded D and trimming. Present in this sample are around 63,000 clones, over 70% of which were seen just once. Of the sample, around 7.6% falls within the top ten clones.

The source material was PBMCs. This sequence was found in a man in his fifties or sixties in good health and CMV-seropositive. This chain joins TRBV9 to TRBJ2-3; the central 7 bases match TRBD2. Here is the DNA: TGTGCCAGCAGTAGGGCTAGCGGATACACAGATACGCAGTATTTT. Its protein is CASSRASGYTDTQYF.